This T cell receptor (beta chain) was recorded in a study of radiation and T cells in renal cell carcinoma (TCRdb year 2020). Broadly, across the study: Samples came from a clinical trial, in which primary renal cell carcinomas received 15 Gy stereotactic body radiation therapy followed by nephrectomy 4 weeks later. In total, approximately 55 samples, comprising 26 tumors and some 27 peripheral blood samples, were subjected to TCR beta sequencing. Across all 53 samples, several million unique CDR3 nucleotide sequences encoding roughly 2,800,000 unique CDR3 amino acid sequences were identified.

Per the publication, the time point label means: baseline pretreatment blood. Explained via the paper, the treatment or condition label denotes: 15 Gy SBRT to primary tumor, nephrectomy 4 weeks later. To follow tumor-enriched clonotypes, serial peripheral blood was collected from radiation-treated patients at baseline and at 2 weeks and 4 weeks after SBRT. All patients had renal cell carcinoma with clear cell pathology. The QIAamp DNA Blood Mini Kit (Qiagen) was used to prepare genomic DNA for TCR sequencing. The analyses included just those samples that passed every quality control check. Beyond this particular receptor, the publication reports: Top tumor clonotypes rose in blood from baseline to 2 weeks post-radiation, then contracted by 4 weeks, suggesting transient expansion of tumor-resident clones. Effects of radiation dose or scheduling on the TCR repertoire could not be addressed with the single-armed trial design. Because no pretreatment tumor biopsies were available, whether clonotypes were present in the tumor at baseline could not be determined. Changes in the blood repertoire were not tracked past 4 weeks after treatment.

To note about this clone: Its antigen is still unknown. No much larger clone is present one base from it, and per-base qualities are unavailable. Other DNA sequences in this sample translate to the same CDR3.

TCR beta libraries were generated from genomic DNA with the immunoSEQ kit, following the manufacturer's recommendations. To prepare the libraries, a first multiplex PCR with proprietary primers was run, followed by a second PCR that added unique barcodes, and a bead cleanup was done after each round. A kit-provided positive control reaction and a negative control reaction were included in every sample batch. The final libraries were assessed on an Agilent 4200 TapeStation D1000 ScreenTape, pooled by volume, and quantified by qPCR. Sequencing ran on an Illumina NextSeq500 with a MidOutput 150-cycle cartridge, using 156 Read1 and 15 Index1 cycles with kit custom primers. The pooled library was loaded at approximately 0.97 pM with approximately 20% PhiX control spiked in. The paper's processing steps were these. The vendor-processed data were analyzed in R, and a clonotype was defined as all T cells that share the same CDR3 nucleotide sequence. For clone abundance analyses, frequencies were normalized to the 10,000 most abundant clones per sample. Before analysis, public T cell clones were removed, and these numbered fewer than five per sample on average. A difference in abundance of at least 32-fold between compartments was used to define tumor-enriched and baseline blood-enriched clonotypes. A beta-binomial differential abundance model was applied to find clonotypes that expanded or contracted between blood time points. Tumor-blood repertoire similarity was measured with the Baroni-Urbani and Buser coefficient, and group comparisons used two-tailed Wilcoxon tests in R. This is the immuneACCESS table as TCRdb keeps it, with only in-frame sequences that have V and J called. A part of the clones is gone; compared with another copy, unresolved V genes explain less than half, and the rest is unexplained. Clone size and the V and J calls come from that table; the DNA yielded D and trimming. Counted in this sample were some 100,000 clones; about four fifths of them appeared once. Approximately 6.4% of the sample goes to the ten largest clones.

The receptor's source is a man between 60 and 75 years old with renal cell carcinoma. The sequenced sample was blood, obtained from a patient whose treatment included radiotherapy and nephrectomy.

The CDR3 in this case is CASSGYEQYF. Here is the DNA: TGTGCCAGCAGTGGATACGAGCAGTACTTC. The chain is assembled from TRBV6-1 and TRBJ2-7; the D gene assignment is ambiguous. From the germline V gene, CDR1 is MNHNS and CDR2 is SASEGT. Taken from cysteine to phenylalanine, the CDR3 has 10 residues. Kept here is only the CDR3 DNA, which spans 30 bases and is read in frame from base 1. At the junction V is shortened by 4 bases and J by 4 bases, with 2 bases in between.